The 3 T cell receptor beta chains below all came from one sample that was sequenced in a study of blood T cell repertoires in COVID-19. The data were produced by immunoSEQ multiplex PCR, yet TCRdb's version contains in-frame clones alone and is incomplete. Altogether 70,000 to 95,000 clones are present, approximately 89% being singletons, with the ten largest covering approximately 2.8%. The sequenced sample consisted of peripheral blood. The receptors here all came from a man aged 50 to 59 with COVID-19, enrolled during active disease.

This clone occurred once. The chain recombines TRBV15 with TRBJ1-2; 10 bases align to TRBD1. Per the germline V gene, CDR1 is LNHNV and CDR2 is YYDKDF (reference sequence). Unmatched junction bases numbered 7, after V lost 3 bases and J lost 6 bases. The length of the CDR3 is 15 residues. Here the CDR3 reads CATSSSGQGINGYTF. The CDR3 nucleotides are TGTGCCACCAGCAGCTCGGGACAGGGGATCAATGGCTACACCTTC.

The genes are TRBV10-1 and TRBJ2-5; 7 positions agree with TRBD1. Germline CDR1 reads WNHNN; CDR2 reads SYGVQD (reference sequence). The CDR3 contains 17 residues. V gave up 3 bases and J gave up 7 bases; unmatched junction bases: 17. CDR3 region: CASSDLTGYLSLGTQYF. CDR3 in DNA: TGCGCCAGCAGTGACCTGACAGGGTATCTCTCCCTAGGGACCCAGTACTTC.

The chain uses TRBV12-3 or TRBV12-4 and TRBJ2-5; possibly TRBD2 for D (6 bases). CDR3 length: 13 residues. The V end lost 4 bases, the J end lost 4 bases, and 10 bases lay between the germline ends. This CDR3 reads CASSSGESETQYF. The CDR3 DNA reads as TGTGCCAGCAGTTCGGGGGAGTCAGAGACCCAGTACTTC.